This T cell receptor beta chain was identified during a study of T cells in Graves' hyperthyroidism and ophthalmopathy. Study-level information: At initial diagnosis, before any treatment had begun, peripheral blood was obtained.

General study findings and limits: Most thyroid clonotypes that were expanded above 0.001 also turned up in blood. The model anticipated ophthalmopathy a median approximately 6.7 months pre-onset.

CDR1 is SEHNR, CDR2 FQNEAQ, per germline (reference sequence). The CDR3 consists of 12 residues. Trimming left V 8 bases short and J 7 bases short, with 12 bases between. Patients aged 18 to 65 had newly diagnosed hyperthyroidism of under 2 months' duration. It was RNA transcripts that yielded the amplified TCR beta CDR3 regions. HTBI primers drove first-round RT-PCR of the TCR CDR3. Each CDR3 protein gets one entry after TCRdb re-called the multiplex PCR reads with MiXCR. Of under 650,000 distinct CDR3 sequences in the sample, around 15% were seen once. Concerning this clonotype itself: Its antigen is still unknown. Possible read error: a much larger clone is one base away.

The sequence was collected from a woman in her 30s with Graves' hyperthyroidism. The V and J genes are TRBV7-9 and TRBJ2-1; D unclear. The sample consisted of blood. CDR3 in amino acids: CASGYVGNEQFF. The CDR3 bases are TGTGCCAGCGGTTATGTCGGAAATGAGCAGTTCTTC.